The 7 T cell receptor beta chains given below trace back to one sample, sequenced in a study of T-cell reconstitution after alpha-beta-depleted transplantation in children. Preparation of the TCRbeta library used unique molecular identifiers. TCRdb re-called the PCR reads through MiXCR, storing one row per CDR3 protein. The repertoire holds a few hundred thousand distinct CDR3 sequences, with approximately 23% as singletons. The specimen comprised PBMCs, mostly from graft donor cells, sampled 180 days after TCRalphabeta/CD19-depleted stem cell transplant. These receptors originate from a male patient aged 10 to 17 who had a stem cell transplant for acute lymphoblastic leukemia, so the T cells may come from the graft donor.

The V and J genes are TRBV5-1 and TRBJ2-7; D may match TRBD1 or TRBD2 (5 bases each). This CDR3 is built from 14 residues. The V end lost 0 bases, the J end lost 6 bases, and 13 bases lay between the germline ends. CDR1 is SGHRS, CDR2 YFSETQ, per germline. The CDR3 sequence is CASSLDGTAGEQYF. DNA of the CDR3: TGCGCCAGCAGCTTGGATGGGACGGCCGGCGAGCAGTACTTC.

This clonotype has only a few counts. The chain couples TRBV12-3 or TRBV12-4 to TRBJ2-3; 12 bases line up with TRBD2. CDR3 length: 16 residues. With V trimmed by 5 bases and J by 6 bases, 9 bases remained unmatched. The CDR3 sequence: CASSPLRLAGADTQYF. Written as DNA, the CDR3 is TGTGCCAGCAGTCCGTTGAGACTAGCGGGAGCCGATACGCAGTATTTT.

This clonotype was seen a handful of times. The chain uses TRBV5-1 and TRBJ2-1, with D possibly called TRBD1 or TRBD2 (6 bases each). Trimming stripped 3 bases from V and 10 bases from J, with 17 bases between. The CDR3 is made up of 14 amino acids. The V gene's germline CDR1 is SGHRS and CDR2 YFSETQ. CDR3 in DNA: TGCGCCAGCAGCTCTGGCTACCAAGGGGGGGAGCAGTTCTTC. Translated, it gives CASSSGYQGGEQFF.

The chain links TRBV7-3 to TRBJ2-5; D is tentatively TRBD1 or TRBD2 (5 bases each). The CDR3 spans 12 residues. V lost 5 bases and J 6 bases, leaving 10 bases between the germline ends. Germline V lookup: CDR1 SGHTA, CDR2 FQGTGA. The CDR3 DNA sequence: TGTGCCAGCAGCCACCGGGGACAGACCCAGTACTTC. Translation gives CASSHRGQTQYF. Full variable domain (remainder filled in from reference TRBV7-3 and TRBJ2-5): GAGVSQTPSNKVTEKGKYVELRCDPISGHTALYWYRQSLGQGPEFLIYFQGTGAADDSGLPNDRFFAVRPEGSVSTLKIQRTERGDSAVYLCASSHRGQTQYFGPGTRLLVL.

The chain links TRBV13 to TRBJ2-2, with D perhaps being TRBD1 or TRBD2 (5 bases each). The germline V gene encodes CDR1 PRHDT and CDR2 FYEKMQ (reference sequence). Trimming removed 5 bases from V and 1 base from J, with 17 bases in between. The length of the CDR3 is 17 residues. The CDR3 region is CASSPDQGPLNTGELFF. DNA of the CDR3: TGTGCCAGCAGCCCAGACCAGGGACCTCTGAACACCGGGGAGCTGTTTTTT.

The chain employs TRBV11-2 and TRBJ2-1; perhaps TRBD2 as D (6 bases). Germline-derived CDR1 and CDR2 are SGHAT and FQNNGV. This CDR3 region has 15 residues. V shed 1 base and J shed 4 bases, with 11 bases lying between them. The CDR3 DNA reads TGTGCCAGCAGCTTAGGACTAGGTCCTTACAATGAGCAGTTCTTC. Encoded protein: CASSLGLGPYNEQFF.

The gene calls are TRBV7-8 and TRBJ2-1, with D possibly TRBD2 on 6 matching bases. CDR3 length: 16 residues. Germline V gives CDR1 SGHVS, CDR2 FQNEAQ. V gave up 4 bases and J gave up 3 bases, with 16 bases separating them. CDR3 loop: CASSSIVGSGYNEQFF. In DNA form, the CDR3 reads TGTGCCAGCAGCTCTATCGTTGGTAGCGGCTACAATGAGCAGTTCTTC.